Below are 25 T cell receptor beta chains sequenced from a single sample in a study of cytomegalovirus exposure and HLA in healthy donors. PCR used 60 Vbeta primers and 13 Jbeta primers. Only in-frame clones appear in the TCRdb table, and some are missing; sequencing was by immunoSEQ multiplex PCR. The sample carries roughly 120,000 clones, 70% to 80% recorded once. The sample taken for sequencing was PBMCs. These receptors all come from a man between 45 and 60 years old in good health and CMV-seronegative.

This clone was counted a single time. This chain links TRBV6-1 with TRBJ2-1; D may be TRBD1 (6 bases). CDR1 is MNHNS and CDR2 is SASEGT in the germline V gene. V was shortened by 5 bases and J by 4 bases, with 15 bases between the two germline ends. The CDR3 is made up of 15 amino acids. The CDR3 DNA reads as TGTGCCAGCAGTCCCCCCGGGACACCATACAATGAGCAGTTCTTC. This sequence encodes CASSPPGTPYNEQFF.

The chain is built from TRBV5-4 and TRBJ2-2; 11 nucleotides line up with TRBD1. Per the germline V gene, CDR1 is SGHNT and CDR2 is YYREEE (reference sequence). With 5 bases clipped from V and 7 bases from J, the junction kept 10 bases outside the gene matches. The CDR3 has 16 residues. CDR3 amino acids: CASSAAGQGVGGELFF. The DNA of the CDR3 is TGTGCCAGCAGTGCCGCGGGACAGGGGGTGGGCGGGGAGCTGTTTTTT.

The J gene is TRBJ2-7, the V gene TRBV5-4; 9 nucleotides match TRBD1. The CDR3 has 14 residues. Germline CDR1 is SGHNT and CDR2 is YYREEE (reference sequence). V was clipped by 5 bases and J by 2 bases; unmatched bases: 5. Here the CDR3 reads CASRSGTGTYEQYF. CDR3 DNA sequence: TGTGCCAGCAGGTCCGGGACAGGGACCTACGAGCAGTACTTC.

The chain joins TRBV27 to TRBJ1-1, with D perhaps TRBD1 (6 bases). Germline V gives CDR1 MNHEY, CDR2 SMNVEV (reference sequence). The ends were cut back, 1 base at V and 0 bases at J, with 12 bases in the middle. This CDR3 comprises 16 residues. The CDR3 coding sequence is TGTGCCAGCAGTTTATTTGAGCCAGGGGTGAACACTGAAGCTTTCTTT. It codes for CASSLFEPGVNTEAFF.

This chain joins TRBV2 and TRBJ1-1; 10 bases fit TRBD1. In germline, CDR1 is SNHLY, CDR2 FYNNEI. V gave up 4 bases and J gave up 0 bases; unmatched junction bases: 2. The CDR3 is 15 residues long. The CDR3 reads CASSVDRGLNTEAFF. CDR3 sequence (DNA): TGTGCCAGCAGTGTAGACAGGGGGCTGAACACTGAAGCTTTCTTT.

This chain connects TRBV7-5 to TRBJ2-7; the table gives TRBD2 as D, unverified against the DNA. TRBV7-5 is flagged as a pseudogene. The CDR3 runs 20 residues. CDR3 residues: CVRSLIEPRGTSGVPHEQYV. In nucleotides, the CDR3 is TGTGTCAGAAGCTTAATTGAGCCCCGAGGAACTAGCGGGGTTCCCCACGAGCAGTACGTC.

The rearrangement links TRBV6-1 to TRBJ2-1, with D maybe TRBD2 (6 bases). The CDR3 is 16 amino acids. The germline V gene encodes CDR1 MNHNS and CDR2 SASEGT. Trimming pared 0 bases from V and 2 bases from J, leaving 11 bases between. In DNA, the CDR3 is TGTGCCAGCAGTGAAGCGGTCTGGGGGGCCTACAATGAGCAGTTCTTC. Encoded protein: CASSEAVWGAYNEQFF.

This clone is a singleton in its sample. The rearrangement uses TRBV19 and TRBJ1-4; TRBD1 might be the D (5 bases). The CDR3 length is 13 residues. Trimming pared 11 bases from V and 7 bases from J, leaving 17 bases between. Germline assignment: CDR1 LNHDA and CDR2 SQIVND (reference sequence). CDR3 sequence (DNA): TGTGCCGGCTCCAGGGTTGACGGTGAAAAACTGTTTTTT. It translates to CAGSRVDGEKLFF.

The V call is TRBV5-7, the J call TRBJ2-1; TRBD2 matches 10 bases. TRBV5-7 is an ORF; its function is uncertain. Trimming cost V 1 base and J 2 bases; bases outside gene matches: 3. CDR3 length equals 16 residues. CDR3 nucleotide sequence: TGTGCCAGCAGCTTGTTGAGCGGGGGGGCCTACAATGAGCAGTTCTTC. Translating gives CASSLLSGGAYNEQFF.

This clone has only one observation. The rearrangement joins TRBV28 to TRBJ1-6, with 9 nucleotides matching TRBD1. CDR1 is MDHEN and CDR2 is SYDVKM in the germline V gene. The CDR3 runs to 18 residues. J lost 0 bases, V lost 6 bases, and 9 bases had no gene match. The CDR3 here is CASSSGQGGGSYNSPLHF. CDR3 DNA: TGTGCCAGCAGCTCGGGACAGGGAGGCGGCTCCTATAATTCACCCCTCCACTTT.

In DNA form, the CDR3 reads TGTGCCAGCAGCCCCTGGACAGGGGGTGAGCAGTACTTC. This gives the protein CASSPWTGGEQYF. The rearrangement joins TRBV5-6 to TRBJ2-7; 10 nucleotides align to TRBD1. Germline trimming cut 4 bases from V and 7 bases from J; bases unmatched to any gene: 5. Per germline, CDR1 SGHDT and CDR2 YYEEEE. The CDR3 spans 13 residues.

The genes are TRBV5-1 and TRBJ2-1; 11 nucleotides match TRBD1. The germline CDR1 and CDR2 sequences are SGHRS and YFSETQ. V trimming: 0 bases; J trimming: 6 bases; junction bases outside the gene matches: 2. This CDR3 region has 15 residues. CDR3 in amino acids: CASSLVGTGGNEQFF. As DNA, the CDR3 is TGCGCCAGCAGCTTGGTAGGGACAGGGGGCAATGAGCAGTTCTTC.

The chain combines TRBV5-8 with TRBJ2-3; TRBD1 matches 9 bases. Germline CDR1 SGHTS, CDR2 YDEGEE. V lost 4 bases and J lost 5; bases outside the gene matches: 5. The CDR3 is made up of 14 amino acids. This CDR3 is CASSPGTGRDTQYF. The DNA of the CDR3 is TGTGCCAGCAGCCCCGGGACAGGGAGAGATACGCAGTATTTT.

In DNA form, the CDR3 reads TGTGCCAGCCTCCTGGCGGGGGGTAGCACAGATACGCAGTATTTT. Its translation is CASLLAGGSTDTQYF. This chain uses TRBV6-1 with TRBJ2-3; TRBD2 aligns across 8 bases. Germline V lookup: CDR1 MNHNS, CDR2 SASEGT. The CDR3 covers 15 residues. V shed 8 bases, J shed 0 bases, and the junction held 7 bases outside the gene matches.

This clone has a handful of counts. The V and J genes are TRBV4-1 and TRBJ1-5; the D gene is possibly TRBD1 (5 bases). V lost 0 bases to trimming and J lost 5 bases, with 8 bases between them. The CDR3 has 14 amino acids. Germline CDR1 MGHRA, CDR2 YSYEKL. Here the CDR3 reads CASSQDIRDQPQHF. CDR3 in DNA: TGCGCCAGCAGCCAAGATATCAGGGATCAGCCCCAGCATTTT.

The chain joins TRBV5-1 to TRBJ1-2; no reliable D call. Germline CDR1 reads SGHRS; CDR2 reads YFSETQ. This CDR3 is 14 amino acids long. V lost 3 bases to trimming and J lost 0 bases, with 9 bases between them. CDR3 residues: CASSSTAANYGYTF. CDR3 nucleotide sequence: TGCGCCAGCAGCTCCACAGCAGCTAACTATGGCTACACCTTC. The entire variable domain, with the rest obtained from reference TRBV5-1 and TRBJ1-2, is as follows: KAGVTQTPRYLIKTRGQQVTLSCSPISGHRSVSWYQQTPGQGLQFLFEYFSETQRNKGNFPGRFSGRQFSNSRSEMNVSTLELGDSALYLCASSSTAANYGYTFGSGTRLTVV.

The rearrangement links TRBV11-2 to TRBJ1-6, with D perhaps TRBD1 (6 bases). Germline-derived CDR1 and CDR2 are SGHAT and FQNNGV. V shed 2 bases and J shed 6 bases, with 14 bases lying between them. The CDR3 loop spans 16 amino acids. CDR3 in amino acids: CASSLIAQGSNSPLHF. DNA of the CDR3: TGTGCCAGCAGCTTAATCGCCCAGGGGTCTAATTCACCCCTCCACTTT.

This rearrangement joins TRBV15 to TRBJ1-3; D perhaps matches TRBD1 (6 bases). Germline assignment: CDR1 LNHNV and CDR2 YYDKDF (reference sequence). The CDR3 extends over 18 amino acids. Trimming removed 3 bases at V and 3 bases at J, with 21 bases between. CDR3 sequence: CATSRVTGSPPGGNTIYF. The CDR3 DNA reads TGTGCCACCAGCAGGGTTACAGGGAGTCCTCCAGGTGGAAACACCATATATTTT.

The chain joins TRBV19 to TRBJ1-2; 7 bases are shared with TRBD1. The CDR3 is made up of 15 amino acids. Germline lookup yields CDR1 LNHDA and CDR2 SQIVND (reference sequence). Trimming cost V 3 bases and J 4 bases; bases outside gene matches: 8. This CDR3 reads CASSMRQGAFYGYTF. In DNA, the CDR3 is TGTGCCAGTAGTATGCGACAGGGAGCCTTCTATGGCTACACCTTC.

DNA of the CDR3: TGTGCCAGCAGTTTATCCAGATATCAGCCCCAGCATTTT. Translation: CASSLSRYQPQHF. The chain is built from TRBV27 and TRBJ1-5; no clear D. This CDR3 contains 13 residues. The germline V and J ends were trimmed by 0 bases and 5 bases, with 5 bases remaining between them. CDR1 is MNHEY and CDR2 is SMNVEV in the germline V gene (reference sequence).

The chain links TRBV6-4 to TRBJ2-1, with 9 bases aligning to TRBD2. J lost 9 bases, V lost 3 bases, and 6 bases had no gene match. The germline CDR1 and CDR2 sequences are MRHNA and SNTAGT. This CDR3 is 14 amino acids long. The DNA of the CDR3 is TGTGCCAGCAGTGAAGGCGGGGGGGCCGGTGAGCAGTTCTTC. Its translation: CASSEGGGAGEQFF.

The J gene is TRBJ1-1, the V gene TRBV2; possibly TRBD1 for D (5 bases). V gave up 6 bases and J gave up 5 bases, with 19 bases separating them. Germline V lookup: CDR1 SNHLY, CDR2 FYNNEI. The CDR3 consists of 15 residues. CDR3 region: CASRPIGGGWTEAFF. DNA of the CDR3: TGTGCCAGCAGGCCGATCGGGGGGGGGTGGACTGAAGCTTTCTTT.

The CDR3 DNA is TGCGCCACCCACAGGACCGGCCCCGGCTCCTATAATTCACCCCTCCACTTT. Translating gives CATHRTGPGSYNSPLHF. This rearrangement joins TRBV4-1 to TRBJ1-6, with a possible D match to TRBD1 (5 bases). In germline, CDR1 is MGHRA, CDR2 YSYEKL. V lost 10 bases to trimming and J lost 0 bases, with 19 bases between them. The CDR3 sequence is 17 residues long.

The chain uses TRBV7-8 and TRBJ2-6; D might be TRBD2 (6 bases). The germline V gene has CDR1 SGHVS and CDR2 FQNEAQ. CDR3 length equals 17 residues. Between the trimmed V and J ends, which lost 1 base and 4 bases, there was a span of 14 bases. The CDR3 sequence is CASSLVWGEAGANVLTF. In DNA form, the CDR3 reads TGTGCCAGCAGCTTAGTCTGGGGGGAGGCAGGGGCCAACGTCCTGACTTTC.

J is TRBJ1-1 and V is TRBV2, with 10 positions matching TRBD1. Germline V gene lookup returns CDR1 SNHLY and CDR2 FYNNEI. The CDR3 spans 15 residues. The J segment lost 3 bases and the V segment lost 6 bases, leaving 7 bases of the junction unmatched. Here the CDR3 DNA reads TGTGCCAGCAGGCCGACAGGGGGCGGGTACACTGAAGCTTTCTTT. Protein: CASRPTGGGYTEAFF.